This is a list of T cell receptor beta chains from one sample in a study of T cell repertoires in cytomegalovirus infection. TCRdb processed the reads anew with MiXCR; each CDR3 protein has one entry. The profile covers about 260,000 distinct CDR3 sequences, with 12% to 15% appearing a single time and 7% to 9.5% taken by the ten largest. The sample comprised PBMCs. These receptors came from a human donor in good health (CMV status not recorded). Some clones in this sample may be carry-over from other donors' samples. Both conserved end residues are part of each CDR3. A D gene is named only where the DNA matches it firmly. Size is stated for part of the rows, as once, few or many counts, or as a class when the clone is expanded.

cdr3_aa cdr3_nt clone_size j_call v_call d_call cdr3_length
CASSSFTSPGELFF TGTGCCAGCAGCTCCTTTACTAGTCCCGGGGAGCTGTTTTTT medium-sized TRBJ2-2 TRBV7-2 NA 14
CASSPNRVNTEAFF TGTGCCAGCAGCCCGAACCGGGTGAACACTGAAGCTTTCTTT NA TRBJ1-1 TRBV7-9 NA 14
CVSSLVRVTEAFF TGTGTCAGCAGCTTGGTCCGGGTGACTGAAGCTTTCTTT NA TRBJ1-1 TRBV5-6 NA 13
CSVANRLAGHEQYF TGCAGCGTTGCTAATAGGCTAGCGGGGCACGAGCAGTACTTC NA TRBJ2-7 TRBV29-1 TRBD2 14
CASSGAGGGNYGYTF TGTGCCAGCAGTGGAGCGGGGGGAGGTAACTATGGCTACACCTTC many TRBJ1-2 TRBV28 NA 15
CASSLLTQGISGNTIYF TGCGCCAGCAGCCTACTCACACAGGGAATATCTGGAAACACCATATATTTT few TRBJ1-3 TRBV4-1 NA 17
CASSPPSGTEAFF TGTGCCAGCAGCCCACCGTCGGGGACTGAAGCTTTCTTT many TRBJ1-1 TRBV7-8 NA 13
CASSAGTGEDYGYTF TGTGCCAGCAGCGCCGGGACAGGGGAGGACTATGGCTACACCTTC many TRBJ1-2 TRBV7-6 TRBD1 15
CASRPLAQTQYF TGTGCCAGCAGACCACTAGCCCAGACCCAGTACTTC NA TRBJ2-5 TRBV6-2/TRBV6-3 NA 12
CAGGDRMNTEAFF TGTGCCGGGGGGGACAGGATGAACACTGAAGCTTTCTTT NA TRBJ1-1 TRBV6-6 TRBD1 13
CASSLNGGGAFF TGTGCCAGCAGCTTAAACGGGGGGGGAGCTTTCTTT many TRBJ1-1 TRBV11-2 NA 12
CASSNGPSRNEQFF TGTGCCAGCAGCAATGGGCCTAGCAGGAATGAGCAGTTCTTC many TRBJ2-1 TRBV7-2 NA 14
CASSSRGSYGYTF TGTGCCAGCAGTTCCCGAGGGTCCTATGGCTACACCTTC many TRBJ1-2 TRBV27 NA 13
CASRKTGGVGYNEQFF TGTGCCAGCAGGAAAACAGGGGGCGTCGGATACAATGAGCAGTTCTTC many TRBJ2-1 TRBV7-2 TRBD1 16
CASSFATDTQYF TGTGCCAGCAGTTTCGCTACAGATACGCAGTATTTT many TRBJ2-3 TRBV28 NA 12
CASSTLKLAGARNEQFF TGTGCCAGTAGTACCCTCAAACTAGCGGGAGCGAGGAATGAGCAGTTCTTC many TRBJ2-1 TRBV19 TRBD2 17
CATSRDLRQGGTGELFF TGTGCCACCAGCAGAGATTTGAGACAGGGAGGTACCGGGGAGCTGTTTTTT few TRBJ2-2 TRBV15 NA 17
CASSLSGLGEDTQYF TGTGCCAGCAGTCTGAGCGGCCTTGGGGAAGATACGCAGTATTTT few TRBJ2-3 TRBV28 NA 15
CASSRHLAAGTDTQYF TGTGCCAGCAGCCGACATCTAGCAGCCGGCACAGATACGCAGTATTTT NA TRBJ2-3 TRBV7-9 NA 16
CASSLAALAREKLFF TGTGCCAGCAGCTTGGCCGCGTTGGCGCGGGAAAAACTGTTTTTT few TRBJ1-4 TRBV5-6 NA 15
CASSRIAGEGEQFF TGTGCCAGCAGTCGGATAGCGGGAGAGGGTGAGCAGTTCTTC many TRBJ2-1 TRBV12-3/TRBV12-4 TRBD2 14
CASISAFDHEQYF TGCGCCAGCATCTCAGCGTTCGACCACGAGCAGTACTTC NA TRBJ2-7 TRBV5-1 NA 13
CASTLGRPSGANVLTF TGTGCCAGCACCTTGGGCAGGCCCTCTGGGGCCAACGTCCTGACTTTC NA TRBJ2-6 TRBV7-9 NA 16
CASSPPRGSNEKLFF TGTGCCAGCAGCCCCCCGAGGGGGAGTAATGAAAAACTGTTTTTT few TRBJ1-4 TRBV9 NA 15
CASSRRDTNNSPLHF TGTGCCAGCAGCCGCAGGGACACCAATAATTCACCCCTCCACTTT many TRBJ1-6 TRBV7-2 NA 15
CASSLVTGGDEKLFF TGTGCCAGCAGCTTAGTCACGGGAGGCGATGAAAAACTGTTTTTT many TRBJ1-4 TRBV11-2 NA 15
CASSLIGQGFQGYGYTF TGTGCCAGCAGCTTAATAGGACAGGGATTTCAGGGCTATGGCTACACCTTC many TRBJ1-2 TRBV7-2 TRBD1 17
CASSPRTGPGNTIYF TGTGCCAGCAGCCCCCGGACAGGGCCCGGAAACACCATATATTTT NA TRBJ1-3 TRBV7-2 TRBD1 15
CAISAEAWGLSSYEQYF TGTGCCATCAGTGCGGAGGCTTGGGGGCTGAGCTCCTACGAGCAGTACTTC many TRBJ2-7 TRBV10-3 NA 17
CAASLGSGGYTF TGTGCCGCCAGCTTGGGCTCCGGTGGCTACACCTTC NA TRBJ1-2 TRBV10-3 NA 12
CSASPGRNYNEQFF TGCAGTGCTAGCCCCGGCAGGAACTACAATGAGCAGTTCTTC few TRBJ2-1 TRBV20-1 NA 14
CASSSLGTASGANVLTF TGTGCCAGCAGCTCGCTTGGGACAGCCTCTGGGGCCAACGTCCTGACTTTC many TRBJ2-6 TRBV7-9 TRBD1 17
CASSLLLYGYTF TGTGCCAGCAGTTTGCTGCTCTATGGCTACACCTTC many TRBJ1-2 TRBV12-3/TRBV12-4 NA 12
CASSSPRLAGGLTDTQYF TGTGCCAGTAGTTCCCCGCGGTTAGCGGGGGGCCTCACAGATACGCAGTATTTT few TRBJ2-3 TRBV19 TRBD2 18
CSADRAYNEQFF TGCAGTGCTGACCGGGCCTACAATGAGCAGTTCTTC NA TRBJ2-1 TRBV20-1 NA 12
CASRTQSSGANVLTF TGTGCCAGTAGGACCCAAAGCTCTGGGGCCAACGTCCTGACTTTC many TRBJ2-6 TRBV19 NA 15
CASSLGWSSYNEQFF TGTGCCAGCAGCTTAGGGTGGAGCTCCTACAATGAGCAGTTCTTC NA TRBJ2-1 TRBV5-6 NA 15
CASSGAEAGELFF TGCGCCAGCAGTGGGGCAGAAGCCGGGGAGCTGTTTTTT NA TRBJ2-2 TRBV10-1 NA 13
CASSQDWGGYQPQHF TGCGCCAGCAGCCAAGATTGGGGGGGATACCAGCCCCAGCATTTT NA TRBJ1-5 TRBV4-1 NA 15
CASSPSQAQPQHF TGTGCCAGCTCACCGTCACAGGCTCAGCCCCAGCATTTT NA TRBJ1-5 TRBV18 NA 13
CASSSTGALQETQYF TGTGCCAGCAGCTCTACAGGGGCCCTACAAGAGACCCAGTACTTC many TRBJ2-5 TRBV7-2 TRBD1 15
CAIAGLAGSYNEQFF TGTGCCATCGCTGGACTAGCGGGAAGCTACAATGAGCAGTTCTTC many TRBJ2-1 TRBV10-3 TRBD2 15
CASSQDKTSGGRNEQFF TGCGCCAGCAGCCAAGATAAGACTAGCGGGGGGCGGAATGAGCAGTTCTTC many TRBJ2-1 TRBV4-1 TRBD2 17
CASTPGAGGYTF TGTGCCAGCACCCCGGGGGCTGGCGGCTACACCTTC many TRBJ1-2 TRBV25-1 NA 12
CSARDKDRVPNEKLFF TGTAGTGCTAGAGATAAAGACAGGGTCCCTAATGAAAAACTGTTTTTT few TRBJ1-4 TRBV20-1 TRBD1 16
CSVEAGGTEAFF TGCAGCGTTGAAGCCGGGGGCACTGAAGCTTTCTTT many TRBJ1-1 TRBV29-1 NA 12
CASTVAGGNNEQFF TGTGCCAGCACGGTAGCGGGAGGCAATAATGAGCAGTTCTTC many TRBJ2-1 TRBV6-1 TRBD2 14
CASSLNIGGPNTGELFF TGTGCCAGCAGCTTAAATATTGGGGGGCCGAACACCGGGGAGCTGTTTTTT many TRBJ2-2 TRBV7-3 NA 17
CASSLYGGPNTGELFF TGTGCCAGCAGCTTATACGGAGGCCCGAACACCGGGGAGCTGTTTTTT many TRBJ2-2 TRBV7-2 NA 16